The 12 T cell receptor beta chains presented below share a single source sample, sequenced in a study of sequential checkpoint blockade in melanoma. Repertoires were generated with immunoSEQ multiplex PCR, while TCRdb's copy carries only in-frame clones and drops some. The sample has some 19,000 clones; 27% are singletons. As for treatment: randomized to nivolumab then ipilimumab (arm A) or the reverse (arm B). Sample: tumor tissue (inferred from file names), taken from a patient given nivolumab and ipilimumab in sequence. The receptors were gathered from a human donor with melanoma.

This clone came up a few times. This rearrangement joins TRBV11-3 to TRBJ2-5; D perhaps matches TRBD1 (6 bases). The CDR3 is 16 amino acids. Deletions cut 5 bases from V and 1 base from J, with 17 bases between. From germline, CDR1 is SGHNT and CDR2 YENEEA. The CDR3 is CASSADTGIFQETQYF. The CDR3 DNA is TGTGCCAGCAGCGCCGACACAGGGATTTTCCAAGAGACCCAGTACTTC. Supplemented by reference TRBV11-3 and TRBJ2-5, the full variable domain reads EAGVVQSPRYKIIEKKQPVAFWCNPISGHNTLYWYLQNLGQGPELLIRYENEEAVDDSQLPKDRFSAERLKGVDSTLKIQPAELGDSAVYLCASSADTGIFQETQYFGPGTRLLVL.

This clone has more than one count but fewer than ten. The genes are TRBV11-3 and TRBJ2-5; D not resolved. Trimming removed 1 base at V and 2 bases at J, with 11 bases between. Germline assignment: CDR1 SGHNT and CDR2 YENEEA. This CDR3 comprises 15 residues. The DNA of the CDR3 is TGTGCCAGCAGCTTAGGGTACATAAGGCAAGAGACCCAGTACTTC. Translation: CASSLGYIRQETQYF.

This clone was observed a handful of times. The chain couples TRBV11-3 to TRBJ2-7, with D perhaps matching TRBD2 (6 bases). V was shortened by 4 bases and J by 1 base, with 23 bases between the two germline ends. The CDR3 is 18 amino acids. Germline CDR1 and CDR2: SGHNT and YENEEA. CDR3 in amino acids: CASSSRSGEAGLSYEQYF. The CDR3 DNA follows: TGTGCCAGCAGCTCTAGGTCCGGGGAAGCGGGCCTATCCTACGAGCAGTACTTC.

The rearrangement uses TRBV5-1 and TRBJ2-1; D is ambiguous. Germline-derived CDR1 and CDR2 are SGHRS and YFSETQ. This CDR3 is built from 15 residues. V was pared by 0 bases and J by 2 bases, with 9 bases between. CDR3 protein: CASSLAGGAYNEQFF. DNA for the CDR3: TGCGCCAGCAGCTTGGCGGGCGGAGCCTACAATGAGCAGTTCTTC.

This clone is medium-sized within its sample. The J gene is TRBJ1-1, the V gene TRBV14, with TRBD1 as a possible D gene (5 bases). The CDR3 is 13 residues long. The V gene's germline CDR1 is SGHDN and CDR2 FVKESK. The V end was cut by 5 bases, the J end by 3 bases, with 10 bases between. The CDR3 sequence: CASSTQGHTEAFF. The CDR3 DNA reads as TGTGCCAGCAGCACCCAGGGCCACACTGAAGCTTTCTTT. The variable domain in full, completed from reference TRBV14 and TRBJ1-1, reads EAGVTQFPSHSVIEKGQTVTLRCDPISGHDNLYWYRRVMGKEIKFLLHFVKESKQDESGMPNNRFLAERTGGTYSTLKVQPAELEDSGVYFCASSTQGHTEAFFGQGTRLTVV.

A few counts support this clone. V is TRBV11-3 and J is TRBJ2-3, with 7 bases lining up with TRBD2. V trimming: 5 bases; J trimming: 1 base; junction bases outside the gene matches: 9. This CDR3 has 16 amino acids. The germline V gene encodes CDR1 SGHNT and CDR2 YENEEA. The CDR3 bases are TGTGCCAGCAGCCAACGGCTAGCGGCCCGCACAGATACGCAGTATTTT. It codes for CASSQRLAARTDTQYF.

This clone came up a few times. This chain connects TRBV19 to TRBJ2-3; D unclear. Deletions cut 5 bases from V and 5 bases from J, with 8 bases between. This CDR3 has 12 amino acids. Germline V gives CDR1 LNHDA, CDR2 SQIVND (reference sequence). CDR3 DNA: TGTGCCAGTAGTCTCCCGGGAGATACGCAGTATTTT. Protein product: CASSLPGDTQYF.

This clone was seen just once. The CDR3 loop is CASAREGTQYF. Here the CDR3 DNA reads TGTGCCAGTGCCAGGGAGGGGACCCAGTACTTC. The chain is built from TRBV19 and TRBJ2-5; 7 bases fit TRBD2. The germline gives CDR1 LNHDA, CDR2 SQIVND (reference sequence). This CDR3 is 11 amino acids long. With V trimmed by 8 bases and J by 7 bases, 4 bases remained unmatched.

The chain employs TRBV28 and TRBJ2-5; tentatively, D is TRBD1 (7 bases). V was clipped by 4 bases and J by 5 bases, with 20 bases between them. The CDR3 runs 16 residues. Germline CDR1 reads MDHEN; CDR2 reads SYDVKM. The CDR3 sequence is CASSWGGEGARETQYF. The CDR3 DNA reads as TGTGCCAGCAGTTGGGGAGGAGAGGGGGCTAGGGAGACCCAGTACTTC.

The rearrangement joins TRBV5-1 to TRBJ2-5; weak D call: TRBD1 (5 bases). Per the germline V gene, CDR1 is SGHRS and CDR2 is YFSETQ. V gave up 2 bases and J gave up 5 bases, with 13 bases separating them. The CDR3 is 14 residues long. CDR3: CASSLSGAVETQYF. The DNA of the CDR3 is TGCGCCAGCAGCTTAAGTGGGGCGGTGGAGACCCAGTACTTC.

This clone was counted a few times. The V call is TRBV15, the J call TRBJ1-1; D call uncertain. The CDR3 is made up of 14 amino acids. V lost 5 bases and J 1 base, leaving 11 bases between the germline ends. Germline CDR1 is LNHNV and CDR2 is YYDKDF (reference sequence). This CDR3 reads CATSWGTGNTEAFF. CDR3 bases: TGTGCCACCAGCTGGGGAACGGGGAACACTGAAGCTTTCTTT.

This rearrangement joins TRBV19 to TRBJ2-3, with D unresolved. The germline V gene encodes CDR1 LNHDA and CDR2 SQIVND (reference sequence). This CDR3 is 12 amino acids long. Trimming stripped 5 bases from V and 6 bases from J, with 9 bases between. The CDR3 region is CASSPYQDTQYF. Written as DNA, the CDR3 is TGTGCCAGTAGTCCGTATCAGGATACGCAGTATTTT.